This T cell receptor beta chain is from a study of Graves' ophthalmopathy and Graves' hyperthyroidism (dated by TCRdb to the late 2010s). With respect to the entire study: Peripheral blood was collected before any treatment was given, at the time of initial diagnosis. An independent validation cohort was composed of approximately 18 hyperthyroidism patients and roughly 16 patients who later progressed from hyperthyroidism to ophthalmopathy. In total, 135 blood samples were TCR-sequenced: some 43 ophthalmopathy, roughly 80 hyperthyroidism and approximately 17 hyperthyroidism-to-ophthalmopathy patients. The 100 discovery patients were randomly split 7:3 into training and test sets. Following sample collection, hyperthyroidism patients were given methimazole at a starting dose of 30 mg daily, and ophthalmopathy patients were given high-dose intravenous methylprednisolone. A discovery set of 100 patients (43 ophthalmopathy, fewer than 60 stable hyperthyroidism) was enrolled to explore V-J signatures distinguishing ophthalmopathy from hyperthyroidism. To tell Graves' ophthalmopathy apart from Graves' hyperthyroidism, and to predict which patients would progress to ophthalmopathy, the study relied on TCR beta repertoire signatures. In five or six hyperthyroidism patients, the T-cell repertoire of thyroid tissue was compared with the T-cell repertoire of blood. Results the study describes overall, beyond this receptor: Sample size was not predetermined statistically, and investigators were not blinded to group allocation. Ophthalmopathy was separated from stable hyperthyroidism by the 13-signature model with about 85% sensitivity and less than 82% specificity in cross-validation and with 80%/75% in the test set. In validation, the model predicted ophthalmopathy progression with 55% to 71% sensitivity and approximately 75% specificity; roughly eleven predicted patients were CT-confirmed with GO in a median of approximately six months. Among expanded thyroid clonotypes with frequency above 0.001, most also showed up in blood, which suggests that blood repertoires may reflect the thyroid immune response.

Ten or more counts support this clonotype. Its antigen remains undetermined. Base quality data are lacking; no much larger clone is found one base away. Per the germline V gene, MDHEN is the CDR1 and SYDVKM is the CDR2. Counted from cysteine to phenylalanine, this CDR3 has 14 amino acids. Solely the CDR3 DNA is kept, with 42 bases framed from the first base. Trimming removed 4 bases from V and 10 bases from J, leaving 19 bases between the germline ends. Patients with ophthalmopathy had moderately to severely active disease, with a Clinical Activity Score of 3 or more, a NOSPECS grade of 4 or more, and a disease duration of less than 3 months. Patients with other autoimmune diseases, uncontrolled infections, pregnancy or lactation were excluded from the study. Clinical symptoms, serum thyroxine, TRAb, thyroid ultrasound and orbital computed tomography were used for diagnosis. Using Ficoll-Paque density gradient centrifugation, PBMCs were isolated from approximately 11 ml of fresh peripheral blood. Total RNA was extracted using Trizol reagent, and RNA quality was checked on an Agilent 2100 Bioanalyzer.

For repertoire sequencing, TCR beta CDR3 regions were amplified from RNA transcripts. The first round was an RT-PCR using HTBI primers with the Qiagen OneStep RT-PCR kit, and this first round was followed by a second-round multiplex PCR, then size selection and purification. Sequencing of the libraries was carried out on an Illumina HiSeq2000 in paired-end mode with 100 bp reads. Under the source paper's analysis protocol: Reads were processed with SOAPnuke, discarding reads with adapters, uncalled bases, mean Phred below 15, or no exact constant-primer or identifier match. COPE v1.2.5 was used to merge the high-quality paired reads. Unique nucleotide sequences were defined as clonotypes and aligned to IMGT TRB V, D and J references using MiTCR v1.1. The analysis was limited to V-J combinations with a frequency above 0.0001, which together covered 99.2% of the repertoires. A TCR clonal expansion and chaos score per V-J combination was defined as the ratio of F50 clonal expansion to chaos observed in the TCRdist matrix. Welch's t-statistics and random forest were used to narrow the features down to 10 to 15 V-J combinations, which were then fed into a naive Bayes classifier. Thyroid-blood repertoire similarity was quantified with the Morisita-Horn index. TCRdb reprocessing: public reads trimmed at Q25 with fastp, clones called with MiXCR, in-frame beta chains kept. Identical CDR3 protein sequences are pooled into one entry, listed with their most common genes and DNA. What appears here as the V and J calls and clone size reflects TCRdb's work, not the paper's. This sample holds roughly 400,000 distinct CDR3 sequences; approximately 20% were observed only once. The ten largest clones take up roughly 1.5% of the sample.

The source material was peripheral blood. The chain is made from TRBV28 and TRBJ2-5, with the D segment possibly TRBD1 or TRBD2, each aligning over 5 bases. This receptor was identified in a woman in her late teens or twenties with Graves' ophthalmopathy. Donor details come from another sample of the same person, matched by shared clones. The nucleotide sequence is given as TGTGCCAGCAGTTCCCCCAGTGGGGGAAGTGGCCAGTACTTC. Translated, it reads CASSSPSGGSGQYF.